The 25 T cell receptor beta chains below all came from one sample that was sequenced in a study of T cell repertoires in cytomegalovirus infection (dated by TCRdb to 2018 to 2020). For sequencing, an Illumina HiSeq 1500 was employed. TCRdb reran the public reads through fastp at Q25 and MiXCR, keeping productive beta chains. Rows matching on CDR3 protein sequence are summarized as one entry with the most common DNA and genes. The sample table contains roughly 500,000 distinct CDR3 sequences; only one count was recorded for roughly a third of them. Under 20% of the sample is taken by the ten largest. No antigens are known for them. The meaning of the sample's treatment or condition label: in vitro stimulation with specific CMV peptide epitopes to enrich CMV-specific T cells. The material sequenced was cultured PBMCs, taken from culture after CMV antigen stimulation. These receptors were taken from a human donor in good health (CMV status not recorded). Some clones in this sample may be carry-over from other donors' samples.

This clonotype has more than one count but fewer than ten. V is TRBV19 and J is TRBJ1-5; maybe TRBD1 (5 bases). In germline, CDR1 is LNHDA, CDR2 SQIVND (reference sequence). The CDR3 loop spans 15 amino acids. The V end lost 3 bases, the J end lost 1 base, and 10 bases lay between the germline ends. The CDR3 spells CASSIGASSNQPQHF. CDR3 DNA sequence: TGTGCCAGTAGTATCGGGGCATCGAGCAATCAGCCCCAGCATTTT.

This clonotype was seen a few times. CDR3 nucleotide sequence: TGTGCCAGCAGCTTACAGGGGTGGGATAATTCACCCCTCCACTTT. It is translated as CASSLQGWDNSPLHF. The chain combines TRBV5-4 with TRBJ1-6, with 7 bases aligning to TRBD1. Germline values: CDR1 SGHNT, CDR2 YYREEE (reference sequence). With 2 bases clipped from V and 5 bases from J, the junction kept 4 bases outside the gene matches. The CDR3 loop spans 15 amino acids.

This clonotype was seen only a few times. The chain recombines TRBV7-2 with TRBJ2-5, with 7 nucleotides matching TRBD2. From germline, CDR1 is SGHTA and CDR2 FQGNSA. Trimming removed 1 base from V and 10 bases from J; junction bases left unmatched: 9. The CDR3 has 14 residues. The CDR3 DNA reads as TGTGCCAGCAGCTTAGATTCCCAGCGGGGCTTCCAGTACTTC. Its protein is CASSLDSQRGFQYF.

This chain links TRBV10-3 with TRBJ2-7; D uncertain. The CDR3 has 12 amino acids. V dropped 10 bases and J dropped 2 bases, with 12 bases sitting between them. Germline V gives CDR1 ENHRY, CDR2 SYGVKD. CDR3 sequence reads: CATGPATYEQYF. CDR3 in DNA: TGTGCCACTGGACCGGCTACCTACGAGCAGTACTTC.

This clonotype showed up just a few times. This chain links TRBV7-9 with TRBJ1-5, with a possible D match to TRBD1 (5 bases). The germline V gene encodes CDR1 SEHNR and CDR2 FQNEAQ (reference sequence). The CDR3 is 14 amino acids. Trimming left V 4 bases short and J 7 bases short, with 14 bases between. The CDR3 spells CASSSGPGTQPQHF. The CDR3 bases are TGTGCCAGCAGCTCCGGGCCGGGGACGCAGCCCCAGCATTTT.

The J gene is TRBJ2-1, the V gene TRBV4-3; maybe TRBD1 (5 bases). CDR1 is LGHNA and CDR2 is YSLEER in the germline V gene. The CDR3 consists of 16 residues. Trimming cost V 0 bases and J 3 bases, with 12 bases left between them. In DNA form, the CDR3 reads TGCGCCAGCAGCCAAGATCAGGGCCTCGTCTACAATGAGCAGTTCTTC. It translates to CASSQDQGLVYNEQFF.

V is TRBV7-2 and J is TRBJ1-1; D is undetermined. Trimming pared 7 bases from V and 3 bases from J, leaving 18 bases between. Germline V gene data show CDR1 as SGHTA and CDR2 as FQGNSA. CDR3 length: 15 residues. CDR3 DNA sequence: TGTGCCAGCATCCTAGTTTGGGGTGGGGACACTGAAGCTTTCTTT. Its translation: CASILVWGGDTEAFF.

This clonotype was seen a few times. The chain links TRBV19 to TRBJ2-1, with 11 bases lining up with TRBD2. The CDR3 is 17 residues long. The V gene end was trimmed by 1 base and the J gene end by 9 bases; junction bases not matched to a gene: 11. Germline V CDR1 and CDR2: LNHDA, SQIVND (reference sequence). CDR3 DNA sequence: TGTGCCAGTAGTATAGTTCTAGCGGGAGGCCGGATGCCTGAGCAGTTCTTC. Protein: CASSIVLAGGRMPEQFF.

V and J are TRBV29-1 and TRBJ1-1, with 7 bases aligning to TRBD1. V lost 7 bases to trimming and J lost 4 bases; unmatched junction nucleotides: 12. The CDR3 loop spans 14 amino acids. Germline values: CDR1 SQVTM, CDR2 ANQGSEA. As DNA, the CDR3 is TGCAGCGCCCTTCCCATGACAGGGCTCACTGAAGCTTTCTTT. Protein product: CSALPMTGLTEAFF.

The chain couples TRBV7-2 to TRBJ2-5; either TRBD1 or TRBD2 may fit D (6 bases each). V shed 5 bases and J shed 5 bases, with 15 bases lying between them. Germline V gene sequence: CDR1 SGHTA, CDR2 FQGNSA. The CDR3 consists of 14 residues. The CDR3 loop is CASSPVGGRETQYF. CDR3 DNA: TGTGCCAGCAGCCCAGTTGGGGGGCGGGAGACCCAGTACTTC. Together with reference TRBV7-2 and TRBJ2-5, the CDR3 gives the full variable domain: GAGVSQSPSNKVTEKGKDVELRCDPISGHTALYWYRQSLGQGLEFLIYFQGNSAPDKSGLPSDRFSAERTGGSVSTLTIQRTQQEDSAVYLCASSPVGGRETQYFGPGTRLLVL.

This clonotype was counted ten times or more. The chain recombines TRBV7-2 with TRBJ2-1, with 11 bases that match TRBD2. Germline values: CDR1 SGHTA, CDR2 FQGNSA. V lost 1 base to trimming and J lost 7 bases; unmatched junction nucleotides: 6. CDR3 length: 16 amino acids. CDR3 nucleotides: TGTGCCAGCAGCTTAGTAGGTAGCGGGAGGGTAAATGAGCAGTTCTTC. Its translation: CASSLVGSGRVNEQFF.

The V gene is TRBV7-2, the J gene TRBJ2-3; either TRBD1 or TRBD2 may fit D (5 bases each). Germline lookup yields CDR1 SGHTA and CDR2 FQGNSA. The V end was cut by 5 bases, the J end by 4 bases, with 10 bases between. The CDR3 extends over 13 amino acids. The CDR3 nucleotides read TGTGCCAGCAGCACTAGACAGTCAGATACGCAGTATTTT. It yields the protein CASSTRQSDTQYF. Combining the CDR3 with reference TRBV7-2 and TRBJ2-3 gives the whole variable domain GAGVSQSPSNKVTEKGKDVELRCDPISGHTALYWYRQSLGQGLEFLIYFQGNSAPDKSGLPSDRFSAERTGGSVSTLTIQRTQQEDSAVYLCASSTRQSDTQYFGPGTRLTVL.

The chain employs TRBV28 and TRBJ1-2; D not certain. This CDR3 contains 12 residues. CDR1 and CDR2 from the germline V gene are MDHEN and SYDVKM. Trimming cost V 6 bases and J 8 bases, with 13 bases left between them. As DNA, the CDR3 is TGTGCCAGCAGCCAAGAACGTCGCGGCTACACCTTC. Residues: CASSQERRGYTF.

This chain joins TRBV7-9 and TRBJ1-5, with TRBD1 identical over 10 bases. The CDR3 loop spans 18 amino acids. The germline V gene encodes CDR1 SEHNR and CDR2 FQNEAQ (reference sequence). J gave up 8 bases and V 5 bases, and 18 bases lay outside the gene matches. Here the CDR3 reads CASSPTGTGARRNEPQHF. CDR3 nucleotide sequence: TGTGCCAGCAGCCCCACCGGGACAGGGGCGCGGAGGAATGAGCCCCAGCATTTT.

The V call is TRBV4-3, the J call TRBJ2-1; 10 bases fit TRBD2. The CDR3 is 18 amino acids. With V trimmed by 0 bases and J by 0 bases, 5 bases remained unmatched. CDR1 is LGHNA and CDR2 is YSLEER in the germline V gene. CDR3 coding DNA: TGCGCCAGCAGCCAAGATAGACTAGCGGGTAGCTCCTACAATGAGCAGTTCTTC. Residues: CASSQDRLAGSSYNEQFF.

This clonotype was detected only a few times. The V and J genes are TRBV18 and TRBJ2-7, with 15 bases matching TRBD2. Germline CDR1 and CDR2: KGHSH and LQKENI. Unmatched junction bases numbered 4, after V lost 2 bases and J lost 5 bases. The length of the CDR3 is 16 residues. The CDR3, as DNA: TGTGCCAGCTCACCATCCGGGACTAGCGGGAGGCACGAGCAGTACTTC. Protein: CASSPSGTSGRHEQYF.

The V and J genes are TRBV6-2 or TRBV6-3 and TRBJ2-1, with 9 bases fitting TRBD2. Per germline, CDR1 MNHEY and CDR2 SVGEGT. The CDR3 sequence is 13 residues long. With 11 bases clipped from V and 7 bases from J, the junction kept 9 bases outside the gene matches. This CDR3 is CAAEREVTNEQFF. CDR3 bases: TGTGCCGCCGAGCGGGAGGTTACGAATGAGCAGTTCTTC.

The sample holds a few counts of this clonotype. The J gene is TRBJ2-3, the V gene TRBV7-8; unclear D gene. The CDR3 has 14 amino acids. V was pared by 3 bases and J by 2 bases, with 9 bases between. Germline CDR1 SGHVS, CDR2 FQNEAQ. For the CDR3, the DNA is TGTGCCAGCAGCTTTAGGTGGATCACAGATACGCAGTATTTT. It encodes CASSFRWITDTQYF.

This clonotype was recorded a few times. CDR3: CASSSQGLAGAGELFF. As DNA, the CDR3 is TGTGCCAGCAGTAGCCAGGGACTAGCGGGAGCAGGGGAGCTGTTTTTT. The chain has TRBV6-2 or TRBV6-3 and TRBJ2-2; 14 bases map to TRBD2. Germline CDR1 reads MNHEY; CDR2 reads SVGEGT. The V gene end was trimmed by 5 bases and the J gene end by 8 bases; junction bases not matched to a gene: 7. CDR3 length equals 16 residues.

The chain recombines TRBV23-1 with TRBJ1-2; D not certain. TRBV23-1 is an open reading frame whose function is uncertain. This CDR3 is built from 16 residues. Between the trimmed V and J ends, which lost 1 base and 0 bases, there was a span of 12 bases. The CDR3 region is CASSQFRRQANYGYTF. The CDR3 coding sequence is TGCGCCAGCAGTCAATTCAGACGGCAAGCTAACTATGGCTACACCTTC.

The count of this clonotype is one. This sequence joins TRBV20-1 and TRBJ1-2, with D possibly TRBD1 on 6 matching bases. The germline V and J ends were trimmed by 2 bases and 4 bases, with 11 bases remaining between them. The CDR3 has 13 residues. Germline V gene lookup returns CDR1 DFQATT and CDR2 SNEGSKA (reference sequence). The CDR3 loop reads CSARHDRTYGYTF. The CDR3 DNA is TGCAGTGCTAGACACGACAGGACCTATGGCTACACCTTC.

The V call is TRBV20-1, the J call TRBJ2-1, with a weak D call TRBD2 (5 bases). This CDR3 comprises 13 residues. Trimming pared 6 bases from V and 8 bases from J, leaving 17 bases between. The germline gives CDR1 DFQATT, CDR2 SNEGSKA (reference sequence). CDR3 in amino acids: CSASRSTRDEQFF. As DNA, the CDR3 is TGCAGTGCATCGAGATCAACGAGGGATGAGCAGTTCTTC.

The rearrangement uses TRBV6-2 or TRBV6-3 and TRBJ2-2; D is ambiguous. The CDR3 spans 16 residues. Germline CDR1 and CDR2: MNHEY and SVGEGT. Trimming removed 7 bases at V and 1 base at J, with 16 bases between. The CDR3 region is CASTPHERKNTGELFF. The CDR3 DNA follows: TGTGCCAGCACCCCTCACGAACGGAAGAACACCGGGGAGCTGTTTTTT.

This clonotype was seen a handful of times. The genes are TRBV7-2 and TRBJ1-3, with D unresolved. The CDR3 runs 14 residues. V was shortened by 3 bases and J by 0 bases, with 6 bases between the two germline ends. Germline CDR1 and CDR2: SGHTA and FQGNSA. Here the CDR3 reads CASSFGNSGNTIYF. CDR3 DNA sequence: TGTGCCAGCAGCTTCGGGAACTCTGGAAACACCATATATTTT.

This clonotype was seen a handful of times. The CDR3 coding sequence is TGTGCCAGCAGACTTAAACACGGACAGGGTAGCAATCAGCCCCAGCATTTT. Translating gives CASRLKHGQGSNQPQHF. This sequence joins TRBV27 and TRBJ1-5; 8 nucleotides align to TRBD1. The germline V gene has CDR1 MNHEY and CDR2 SMNVEV (reference sequence). The CDR3 has 17 residues. Losses at the gene ends were 6 bases for V and 0 bases for J; bases not matched to a gene: 10.